The next 15 T cell receptor beta chains were all read from a single sample in a study of cytomegalovirus exposure and HLA in healthy donors. PCR primers comprised 60 Vbeta and 13 Jbeta primers. Measured with immunoSEQ multiplex PCR; TCRdb has only the in-frame clones, and not every one. Its listing shows 150,000 to 200,000 clones. The sample comprised PBMCs. Source of these receptors: a woman aged 18-29 years in good health and CMV-seropositive.

This chain joins TRBV15 and TRBJ1-2, with 10 bases aligning to TRBD1. V lost 5 bases, J lost 7 bases, and 7 bases stayed unmatched. The length of the CDR3 is 14 residues. The germline V gene encodes CDR1 LNHNV and CDR2 YYDKDF (reference sequence). The CDR3 coding sequence is TGTGCCACCAGCGGGGGACAGGGGCTGACTGGCTACACCTTC. The encoded protein is CATSGGQGLTGYTF.

J is TRBJ1-1 and V is TRBV6-1; D uncertain. This CDR3 is 15 amino acids long. The germline V and J ends were trimmed by 4 bases and 3 bases, with 15 bases remaining between them. Germline CDR1 MNHNS, CDR2 SASEGT. CDR3 nucleotides: TGTGCCAGCAGTGTCACCGGAGTGGCGGACACTGAAGCTTTCTTT. Amino acid sequence: CASSVTGVADTEAFF.

J is TRBJ2-1 and V is TRBV6-1; 7 nucleotides align to TRBD1. Trimming took 4 bases from V and 4 from J; bases not matched to a gene: 4. Germline loops: CDR1 MNHNS, CDR2 SASEGT. This CDR3 has 14 amino acids. The CDR3 DNA reads TGTGCCAGCAGTGGGACAGGAGAGTACAATGAGCAGTTCTTC. It is translated as CASSGTGEYNEQFF.

The J gene is TRBJ2-3, the V gene TRBV7-9; 7 positions agree with TRBD1. This CDR3 has 15 amino acids. Germline V lookup: CDR1 SEHNR, CDR2 FQNEAQ (reference sequence). V was pared by 4 bases and J by 5 bases, with 9 bases of the junction left unmatched. The CDR3 reads CASSSEGQLRDTQYF. The CDR3 DNA sequence: TGTGCCAGCAGCTCAGAGGGACAGCTCAGAGATACGCAGTATTTT.

In DNA form, the CDR3 reads TGTGCCTGGAGTGTACGGGGGGGGCGTACAGATACGCAGTATTTT. Amino acid sequence: CAWSVRGGRTDTQYF. The chain is built from TRBV30 and TRBJ2-3, with 8 bases aligning to TRBD2. Germline V lookup: CDR1 GTSNPN, CDR2 SVGIG (reference sequence). Losses at the gene ends were 0 bases for V and 3 bases for J; bases not matched to a gene: 5. This CDR3 is built from 15 residues.

The chain links TRBV30 to TRBJ1-2, with a possible D match to TRBD1 (6 bases). This CDR3 has 13 amino acids. V was clipped by 4 bases and J by 2 bases, with 11 bases between them. Germline-derived CDR1 and CDR2 are GTSNPN and SVGIG (reference sequence). CDR3 DNA: TGTGCCTGGAATAGGGGGTGGAACTATGGCTACACCTTC. Its protein is CAWNRGWNYGYTF.

This chain connects TRBV11-2 to TRBJ2-7, with a possible D match to TRBD1 (6 bases). CDR1 and CDR2 from the germline V gene are SGHAT and FQNNGV. Between the trimmed V and J ends, which lost 1 base and 1 base, there was a span of 11 bases. This CDR3 spans 15 amino acids. The CDR3 sequence: CASSLAGTPSYEQYF. CDR3 sequence (DNA): TGTGCCAGCAGCTTAGCAGGGACACCTTCCTACGAGCAGTACTTC.

A note on this clone: A read error may produce the germline difference seen at one junction end. V is TRBV7-7 and J is TRBJ2-5; TRBD2 matches at 15 bases. The V gene's germline CDR1 is SSHAT and CDR2 FNYEAQ (reference sequence). CDR3 length equals 18 residues. The CDR3 here is CASSLDPGLAGGLGIQYF. CDR3 DNA sequence: TGTGCTAGCAGCTTAGATCCGGGACTAGCGGGGGGCCTAGGGATCCAGTACTTC.

The V call is TRBV4-2, the J call TRBJ2-7, with D possibly being TRBD1 (6 bases). Germline CDR1 LGHNA, CDR2 YNFKEQ. This CDR3 contains 14 residues. V was clipped by 4 bases and J by 0 bases, with 10 bases between them. The CDR3 nucleotides read TGTGCCAGCAGCCCGCGGACAGCCTCCTACGAGCAGTACTTC. This encodes CASSPRTASYEQYF.

This rearrangement joins TRBV19 to TRBJ1-2; D is possibly TRBD1 (6 bases). The CDR3 covers 13 residues. Germline-derived CDR1 and CDR2 are LNHDA and SQIVND (reference sequence). Trimming left V 6 bases short and J 4 bases short, with 12 bases between. The CDR3 is CASSPTGLYGYTF. The CDR3 DNA is TGTGCCAGTAGCCCGACAGGACTCTATGGCTACACCTTC.

The chain uses TRBV6-1 and TRBJ1-4; 11 bases map to TRBD1. V dropped 5 bases and J dropped 7; count of bases not matched to a gene: 3. Looked up from germline, CDR1 is MNHNS and CDR2 is SASEGT. This CDR3 has 14 residues. The CDR3 bases are TGTGCCAGCAGTTCCGGGACAGGGGGTGAAAAACTGTTTTTT. This encodes CASSSGTGGEKLFF.

This chain connects TRBV7-8 to TRBJ2-7, with 7 bases lining up with TRBD1. The germline V gene encodes CDR1 SGHVS and CDR2 FQNEAQ. The V segment lost 4 bases and the J segment 5 bases; nucleotides outside the gene matches: 5. CDR3 length equals 13 residues. CDR3 DNA sequence: TGTGCCAGCAGCTCCCGGACAGGCCACGAGCAGTACTTC. Its translation is CASSSRTGHEQYF.

V and J are TRBV7-2 and TRBJ2-1, with TRBD2 matching 9 bases. The CDR3 spans 15 residues. Germline assignment: CDR1 SGHTA and CDR2 FQGNSA. The junction had 5 bases not matched to a gene; V was cut back by 1 base and J by 7 bases. CDR3 protein: CASSLDSGGGNEQFF. CDR3 in DNA: TGTGCCAGCAGCTTAGATAGCGGGGGAGGTAATGAGCAGTTCTTC.

This sequence joins TRBV5-1 and TRBJ1-2; 10 positions agree with TRBD1. Germline lookup yields CDR1 SGHRS and CDR2 YFSETQ. The CDR3 runs 15 residues. V dropped 7 bases and J dropped 5; count of bases not matched to a gene: 11. The CDR3: CASRLGQGFSYGYTF. CDR3 nucleotide sequence: TGCGCCAGCCGTCTGGGACAGGGGTTTTCATATGGCTACACCTTC.

V gene TRBV14 combines with J gene TRBJ2-7; TRBD1 agrees at 7 bases. The germline V gene encodes CDR1 SGHDN and CDR2 FVKESK. The CDR3 length is 13 residues. Losses at the gene ends were 4 bases for V and 3 bases for J; bases not matched to a gene: 3. CDR3 DNA: TGTGCCAGCAGCCGGGGACAGTACTACGAGCAGTACTTC. It is translated as CASSRGQYYEQYF.